What follows are 24 T cell receptor beta chains derived from one specimen sequenced in a study of blood T cell repertoires in COVID-19. Produced via immunoSEQ multiplex PCR; TCRdb's table is partial and in-frame only. The sample includes 45,000 to 55,000 clones, approximately 84% of them seen just once. The specimen sequenced was peripheral blood. The receptors stem from a human donor with active or convalescent COVID-19. The donor label of this sample is uncertain.

The rearrangement links TRBV15 to TRBJ2-5, with TRBD2 matching 8 bases. This CDR3 spans 15 amino acids. The trim removed 3 bases at V and 5 bases at J, leaving 8 bases unmatched. CDR1 LNHNV and CDR2 YYDKDF come from the germline V gene (reference sequence). For the CDR3, the DNA is TGTGCCACCAGCAGCCAGCGGGAGACTTCGGAGACCCAGTACTTC. It encodes CATSSQRETSETQYF.

The chain employs TRBV7-2 and TRBJ1-6; 7 nucleotides align to TRBD1. This CDR3 has 16 residues. The germline CDR1 and CDR2 sequences are SGHTA and FQGNSA. With 5 bases clipped from V and 4 bases from J, the junction kept 8 bases outside the gene matches. The CDR3 DNA sequence: TGTGCCAGCAGCCCCGATCCAGGGGGTTATAATTCACCCCTCCACTTT. Encoded protein: CASSPDPGGYNSPLHF.

This rearrangement joins TRBV2 to TRBJ2-1; TRBD2 agrees at 7 bases. This CDR3 has 15 residues. Germline CDR1 reads SNHLY; CDR2 reads FYNNEI. J was trimmed by 7 bases and V by 6 bases; bases with no gene match: 12. CDR3: CASRASGGVRNEQFF. The CDR3 DNA is TGTGCCAGCAGAGCCTCGGGAGGAGTGAGAAATGAGCAGTTCTTC.

CDR3 in amino acids: CASSVRTGGDEQFF. The CDR3 coding sequence is TGTGCCAGCAGCGTCCGGACAGGGGGTGATGAGCAGTTCTTC. This chain uses TRBV9 with TRBJ2-1; 10 bases fit TRBD1. V lost 2 bases, J lost 8 bases, and 4 bases stayed unmatched. Germline CDR1 SGDLS, CDR2 YYNGEE. The CDR3 has 14 amino acids.

This clone came up once. The V and J genes are TRBV6-5 and TRBJ2-7; 7 nucleotides agree with TRBD2. CDR1 and CDR2 (germline): MNHEY, SVGAGI. CDR3 length: 12 amino acids. V shed 10 bases, J shed 5 bases, and the junction held 8 bases outside the gene matches. This chain's CDR3 is CATRAGSDEQYF. CDR3 DNA: TGTGCCACCAGAGCGGGATCCGACGAGCAGTACTTC.

This clone was observed a handful of times. V is TRBV14 and J is TRBJ1-6; tentative D call: TRBD1 (5 bases). Germline-derived CDR1 and CDR2 are SGHDN and FVKESK. V was trimmed by 1 base and J by 4 bases, leaving 8 bases between them. This CDR3 has 15 amino acids. The CDR3 region is CASSQGAGYNSPLHF. The CDR3 region has the DNA TGTGCCAGCAGCCAAGGTGCAGGGTATAATTCACCCCTCCACTTT.

Comments on this clone: At one boundary the junction diverges from the germline segment, which might be a read error. This chain joins TRBV5-6 and TRBJ2-5; D unresolved. The CDR3 consists of 13 residues. Germline CDR1 SGHDT, CDR2 YYEEEE. CDR3 DNA sequence: TGTGCCAGCAGCTTGATTTTGAAAGAGGCCCAGTACTTC. Translation: CASSLILKEAQYF.

As for this clone: The sample carries other DNA sequences with the same CDR3. The J gene is TRBJ2-3, the V gene TRBV24-1; tentative D call: TRBD2 (5 bases). Germline V gene lookup returns CDR1 KGHDR and CDR2 SFDVKD. The CDR3 spans 13 residues. V gave up 11 bases and J gave up 6 bases, with 17 bases separating them. CDR3 region: CAIREGLGDTQYF. The CDR3 coding sequence is TGTGCCATCCGGGAAGGCCTCGGGGATACGCAGTATTTT.

This clone appeared a few times. V and J are TRBV5-4 and TRBJ2-7; TRBD2 agrees at 10 bases. In germline, CDR1 is SGHNT, CDR2 YYREEE (reference sequence). The junction had 9 bases not matched to a gene; V was cut back by 4 bases and J by 2 bases. The CDR3 sequence is 16 residues long. The CDR3 sequence is CASSPGGTSATYEQYF. Here the CDR3 DNA reads TGTGCCAGCAGCCCCGGCGGGACTAGCGCAACCTACGAGCAGTACTTC.

This clone was seen only a few times. The J gene is TRBJ2-1, the V gene TRBV4-2, with TRBD2 matching 11 bases. The V and J ends lost 8 bases and 7 bases, in that order; junction bases with no gene match: 10. The CDR3 spans 15 residues. Germline CDR1 is LGHNA and CDR2 is YNFKEQ. The CDR3 region has the DNA TGTGCCAGCGGCGAACCGGGACTAGCGGAAAATGAGCAGTTCTTC. Amino acid sequence: CASGEPGLAENEQFF.

The CDR3 protein is CASRRTSGRGDTQYF. As DNA, the CDR3 is TGTGCCAGCAGACGGACTAGCGGCCGGGGGGATACGCAGTATTTT. V gene TRBV28 combines with J gene TRBJ2-3; 10 bases line up with TRBD2. CDR3 size: 15 residues. Germline CDR1 reads MDHEN; CDR2 reads SYDVKM. V shed 6 bases, J shed 6 bases, and the junction held 9 bases outside the gene matches.

This chain uses TRBV5-4 with TRBJ1-1; D unresolved. Germline loops: CDR1 SGHNT, CDR2 YYREEE (reference sequence). The CDR3 length is 14 residues. Trimming took 0 bases from V and 0 from J, leaving 6 bases between them. The DNA for the CDR3 is TGTGCCAGCAGCTTGGGGGCTCTGAACACTGAAGCTTTCTTT. This encodes CASSLGALNTEAFF.

The V and J genes are TRBV21-1 and TRBJ2-4; the table's D call, TRBD2, was not checked against the DNA. TRBV21-1 constitutes a pseudogene. This CDR3 comprises 11 residues. CDR3 in amino acids: CASSKDGRQYF. Written as DNA, the CDR3 is TGTGCCAGCAGCAAAGATGGGAGACAGTACTTC.

The gene calls are TRBV7-2 and TRBJ1-1; 9 bases match TRBD1. Germline values: CDR1 SGHTA, CDR2 FQGNSA. V dropped 8 bases and J dropped 10; count of bases not matched to a gene: 8. The CDR3 totals 12 residues. CDR3 in DNA: TGTGCCAGCGGGCTGCGGACAGGGGTAGCTTTCTTT. Translation gives CASGLRTGVAFF.

The genes are TRBV7-2 and TRBJ1-1, with 8 bases that match TRBD1. The CDR3 is 13 residues long. CDR1 is SGHTA, CDR2 FQGNSA, per germline. With V trimmed by 5 bases and J by 10 bases, 9 bases remained unmatched. CDR3: CASSPQGAHGAFF. In nucleotides, the CDR3 is TGTGCCAGCAGCCCCCAGGGGGCGCACGGAGCTTTCTTT.

This clone was seen more than once but under ten times. This chain connects TRBV5-1 to TRBJ2-1; TRBD1 matches 8 bases. The V gene's germline CDR1 is SGHRS and CDR2 YFSETQ. Germline trimming cut 0 bases from V and 4 bases from J; bases unmatched to any gene: 3. The CDR3 is made up of 15 amino acids. CDR3 amino acids: CASSLGGTGYNEQFF. The DNA of the CDR3 is TGCGCCAGCAGCTTGGGCGGGACAGGATACAATGAGCAGTTCTTC.

This clone was detected only a few times. This rearrangement joins TRBV9 to TRBJ1-4; TRBD1 might be the D (6 bases). V lost 0 bases and J 8 bases, leaving 14 bases between the germline ends. Germline V gene lookup returns CDR1 SGDLS and CDR2 YYNGEE. CDR3 length: 15 amino acids. The CDR3 loop reads CASSVAGGLREKLFF. CDR3 DNA sequence: TGTGCCAGCAGCGTAGCCGGGGGGCTTAGGGAAAAACTGTTTTTT.

This clone was seen a few times. V gene TRBV27 combines with J gene TRBJ2-3, with a possible D match to TRBD2 (6 bases). In germline, CDR1 is MNHEY, CDR2 SMNVEV (reference sequence). V was cut by 1 base and J by 8 bases, with 7 bases left in between. The CDR3 covers 12 residues. CDR3 nucleotide sequence: TGTGCCAGCAGTTTATACGGGGGTACGCAGTATTTT. This translates into CASSLYGGTQYF.

The DNA for the CDR3 is TGTGCCAGCAGCCCCCTCGACAGGGGGGAGACCCAGTACTTC. This sequence encodes CASSPLDRGETQYF. The gene calls are TRBV5-6 and TRBJ2-5; 9 bases match TRBD1. The V gene end was trimmed by 4 bases and the J gene end by 5 bases; junction bases not matched to a gene: 6. This CDR3 has 14 amino acids. In germline, CDR1 is SGHDT, CDR2 YYEEEE.

The CDR3 region is CASSAPTGGMNTEAFF. The CDR3 DNA reads as TGTGCCAGTAGTGCCCCGACAGGGGGCATGAACACTGAAGCTTTCTTT. The gene calls are TRBV19 and TRBJ1-1, with 10 bases aligning to TRBD1. CDR1 and CDR2 (germline): LNHDA, SQIVND (reference sequence). The CDR3 consists of 16 residues. V was clipped by 5 bases and J by 0 bases; unmatched bases: 6. The full variable domain, completed using reference TRBV19 and TRBJ1-1, is DGGITQSPKYLFRKEGQNVTLSCEQNLNHDAMYWYRQDPGQGLRLIYYSQIVNDFQKGDIAEGYSVSREKKESFPLTVTSAQKNPTAFYLCASSAPTGGMNTEAFFGQGTRLTVV.

The V gene is TRBV10-1, the J gene TRBJ2-3, with TRBD2 matching over 8 bases. Per germline, CDR1 WNHNN and CDR2 SYGVQD (reference sequence). The CDR3 spans 9 residues. The junction had 2 bases not matched to a gene; V was cut back by 10 bases and J by 11 bases. The CDR3 is CAKGTRQYF. CDR3 DNA: TGCGCCAAAGGGACTAGGCAGTATTTT.

This sequence joins TRBV5-6 and TRBJ1-4, with 7 nucleotides matching TRBD1. The CDR3 extends over 16 amino acids. Germline values: CDR1 SGHDT, CDR2 YYEEEE. J lost 3 bases, V lost 4 bases, and 9 bases had no gene match. CDR3: CASSLSGRGANEKLFF. For the CDR3, the DNA is TGTGCCAGCAGCCTGAGCGGCAGGGGGGCTAATGAAAAACTGTTTTTT.

The chain recombines TRBV2 with TRBJ2-3; 7 positions agree with TRBD2. Per the germline V gene, CDR1 is SNHLY and CDR2 is FYNNEI. This CDR3 is built from 14 residues. J was trimmed by 0 bases and V by 7 bases; bases with no gene match: 4. In DNA form, the CDR3 reads TGTGCCAGCACAGTTAGCGGGAGCACAGATACGCAGTATTTT. Encoded protein: CASTVSGSTDTQYF.

This clone has a handful of counts. The chain carries TRBV4-2 and TRBJ2-1; a weak D match, TRBD2 (5 bases). CDR3 length equals 19 residues. Looked up from germline, CDR1 is LGHNA and CDR2 is YNFKEQ. V lost 0 bases to trimming and J lost 1 base, with 19 bases between them. CDR3 in DNA: TGTGCCAGCAGCCAAGACTTTCCGGGATGGACTGGGTCCTACAATGAGCAGTTCTTC. Amino acids: CASSQDFPGWTGSYNEQFF.